The 26 T cell receptor beta chains below were found in one sample sequenced in a study of post-analysis software for immune sequencing data. Their antigen targets remain unknown. Study-level points and caveats: Controls had lower frequencies than patients of roughly five TRBV segments, which included TRBV5-6, TRBV5-1 and TRBV20-1.

Unique-molecular-identifier-tagged TCR beta cDNA libraries were used. TCRdb fed the PCR reads into MiXCR, producing one record per CDR3 protein. This sample has about 820,000 distinct CDR3 sequences, with approximately 57% found just once. Sequences were obtained from blood. These receptors originate from a girl aged 5 to 17 with multiple sclerosis.

This clonotype appeared once. J is TRBJ1-2 and V is TRBV6-1; 9 bases are a match to TRBD1. The germline CDR1 and CDR2 sequences are MNHNS and SASEGT. The CDR3 spans 13 residues. V was pared by 7 bases and J by 6 bases, with 6 bases of the junction left unmatched. This CDR3 is CASITRQGDGYTF. The DNA of the CDR3 is TGTGCCAGCATAACCCGACAGGGGGATGGCTACACCTTC.

The genes are TRBV20-1 and TRBJ2-3; the D call may be TRBD1 or TRBD2 (5 bases each). Trimming took 3 bases from V and 0 from J, leaving 10 bases between them. The CDR3 is made up of 14 amino acids. CDR1 is DFQATT and CDR2 is SNEGSKA in the germline V gene (reference sequence). The CDR3 reads CSASGADSTDTQYF. DNA of the CDR3: TGCAGTGCTAGCGGGGCAGATAGCACAGATACGCAGTATTTT.

V usage is TRBV7-8 and J usage is TRBJ2-5, with 9 nucleotides matching TRBD1. The CDR3 runs to 14 residues. Germline V gives CDR1 SGHVS, CDR2 FQNEAQ. With V trimmed by 5 bases and J by 6 bases, 7 bases remained unmatched. CDR3 in amino acids: CASSVSGQGQTQYF. The DNA for the CDR3 is TGTGCCAGCAGCGTTAGTGGACAGGGGCAGACCCAGTACTTC.

The chain carries TRBV20-1 and TRBJ1-2; tentative D call: TRBD1 (5 bases). V lost 5 bases and J 4 bases, leaving 17 bases between the germline ends. The germline V gene encodes CDR1 DFQATT and CDR2 SNEGSKA (reference sequence). This CDR3 is built from 14 residues. DNA of the CDR3: TGCAGTGCTCCGTCATCAACCGGGGGCTATGGCTACACCTTC. It yields the protein CSAPSSTGGYGYTF.

Note on this clonotype: At one boundary the junction diverges from the germline segment, which might be a read error. V and J are TRBV20-1 and TRBJ2-3, with 9 bases that match TRBD2. The CDR3 is made up of 15 amino acids. Germline CDR1 reads DFQATT; CDR2 reads SNEGSKA (reference sequence). This CDR3 reads CSATHLAGVPDTQYF. The CDR3 DNA reads as TGCAGTGCTACCCATTTAGCGGGAGTCCCAGACACGCAGTATTTT.

The V call is TRBV5-6, the J call TRBJ1-2; D is unclear. V was shortened by 2 bases and J by 0 bases, with 14 bases between the two germline ends. The CDR3 loop spans 16 amino acids. CDR1 SGHDT and CDR2 YYEEEE come from the germline V gene. CDR3 bases: TGTGCCAGCAGCTTCGGGAGCGGGCAATCTAACTATGGCTACACCTTC. This translates into CASSFGSGQSNYGYTF.

This clonotype occurred many times. The chain links TRBV29-1 to TRBJ2-7; 8 positions match TRBD1. The ends lost 5 bases at V and 2 bases at J; junction bases unmatched: 8. The germline CDR1 and CDR2 sequences are SQVTM and ANQGSEA. The CDR3 totals 14 residues. Here the CDR3 DNA reads TGCAGCGTTACCTCGGGACAGGAACCCTACGAGCAGTACTTC. This codes for CSVTSGQEPYEQYF.

The chain links TRBV28 to TRBJ1-2; no firm D call. The CDR3 totals 11 residues. Germline V gene lookup returns CDR1 MDHEN and CDR2 SYDVKM. V was cut by 2 bases and J by 6 bases, with 4 bases left in between. The CDR3 spells CASSLQNGYTF. As DNA, the CDR3 is TGTGCCAGCAGTTTACAAAATGGCTACACCTTC.

V is TRBV20-1 and J is TRBJ1-6; no definite D call. Germline assignment: CDR1 DFQATT and CDR2 SNEGSKA (reference sequence). With 0 bases removed from V and 4 bases from J, the gap between germline ends came to 4 bases. This CDR3 has 13 residues. CDR3 region: CSAREVYNSPLHF. The CDR3 region has the DNA TGCAGTGCTAGAGAGGTGTATAATTCACCCCTCCACTTT.

To note about this clonotype: Sequence at one end of the junction differs from germline and may be a read error. This chain joins TRBV29-1 and TRBJ2-2, with D maybe TRBD2 (5 bases). CDR3 length: 12 residues. Germline-derived CDR1 and CDR2 are SQVTM and ANQGSEA. CDR3 residues: CSVEANTEELFF. In nucleotides, the CDR3 is TGCAGCGTGGAGGCGAACACCGAGGAGCTGTTTTTT.

This chain joins TRBV6-1 and TRBJ2-7; D might be TRBD1 (5 bases). The CDR3 length is 14 residues. Germline CDR1 is MNHNS and CDR2 is SASEGT. V gave up 6 bases and J gave up 0 bases, with 12 bases separating them. The CDR3 reads CASRDTMSSYEQYF. The CDR3 bases are TGTGCCAGCAGGGACACCATGTCCTCCTACGAGCAGTACTTC.

This chain connects TRBV20-1 to TRBJ1-5; 9 positions agree with TRBD1. Germline-derived CDR1 and CDR2 are DFQATT and SNEGSKA (reference sequence). V shed 0 bases and J 0 bases; nucleotides not matched to a gene: 9. CDR3 length equals 18 residues. This CDR3 is CSARDRRTGASSNQPQHF. The CDR3 DNA sequence: TGCAGTGCTAGAGATAGAAGGACAGGGGCCTCTAGCAATCAGCCCCAGCATTTT.

The V and J genes are TRBV5-5 and TRBJ1-5, with D tentatively TRBD1 (5 bases). This CDR3 spans 16 amino acids. Trimming cost V 3 bases and J 3 bases, with 16 bases left between them. Germline V lookup: CDR1 SGHKS, CDR2 YYEKEE (reference sequence). CDR3 amino acids: CASSSGTTDNNQPQHF. As DNA, the CDR3 is TGTGCCAGCAGCTCCGGGACCACCGATAACAATCAGCCCCAGCATTTT.

This clonotype was observed a handful of times. The rearrangement joins TRBV20-1 to TRBJ2-1; 11 bases line up with TRBD2. J lost 7 bases, V lost 5 bases, and 4 bases had no gene match. This CDR3 comprises 13 residues. Per germline, CDR1 DFQATT and CDR2 SNEGSKA (reference sequence). The CDR3 DNA reads as TGCAGTGCTGAGGGACTAGCGGTGAATGAGCAGTTCTTC. This translates into CSAEGLAVNEQFF.

This clonotype was found once. V and J are TRBV6-5 and TRBJ1-4; D is perhaps TRBD1 (6 bases). V was pared by 6 bases and J by 7 bases, with 15 bases between. The V gene's germline CDR1 is MNHEY and CDR2 SVGAGI. This CDR3 has 14 amino acids. CDR3 protein: CASRTGFSSEKLFF. CDR3 in DNA: TGTGCCAGCAGAACAGGGTTTTCGAGTGAAAAACTGTTTTTT.

The rearrangement joins TRBV5-1 to TRBJ2-3, with D maybe TRBD2 (6 bases). The CDR3 is 17 residues long. Germline-derived CDR1 and CDR2 are SGHRS and YFSETQ. Trimming left V 4 bases short and J 2 bases short, with 20 bases between. CDR3 sequence: CASSVPATSFSTDTQYF. In nucleotides, the CDR3 is TGCGCCAGCAGCGTGCCCGCTACTAGCTTTTCCACAGATACGCAGTATTTT.

The chain has TRBV20-1 and TRBJ1-5; 7 nucleotides agree with TRBD1. J gave up 4 bases and V 6 bases, and 3 bases lay outside the gene matches. This CDR3 has 12 residues. The germline V gene has CDR1 DFQATT and CDR2 SNEGSKA (reference sequence). CDR3 in DNA: TGCAGTGCCAAGACAGGGAATCAGCCCCAGCATTTT. Encoded protein: CSAKTGNQPQHF.

This clonotype has just a few counts. The V and J genes are TRBV20-1 and TRBJ2-4, with a possible D match to TRBD2 (6 bases). The DNA end favors TRBJ2-7, so the J call may be wrong. This CDR3 is built from 15 residues. Per germline, CDR1 DFQATT and CDR2 SNEGSKA (reference sequence). The CDR3 protein is CSARDPVGSAYEQYF. The CDR3 bases are TGCAGTGCTAGAGATCCGGTCGGGAGCGCCTACGAGCAGTACTTC.

In this sample, this clonotype turned up a few times. V gene TRBV2 combines with J gene TRBJ2-4, with D maybe TRBD1 (5 bases). The J call is uncertain, as TRBJ2-7 better fits the DNA end. There are 15 residues in the CDR3. Germline-derived CDR1 and CDR2 are SNHLY and FYNNEI. CDR3 residues: CASSQGLSLVHEQYF. For the CDR3, the DNA is TGTGCCAGCAGCCAGGGTTTAAGTCTCGTTCACGAGCAGTACTTC.

This chain connects TRBV5-4 to TRBJ2-3, with D tentatively TRBD2 (6 bases). CDR3 length equals 14 residues. Germline CDR1 and CDR2: SGHNT and YYREEE (reference sequence). The V end lost 4 bases, the J end lost 2 bases, and 11 bases lay between the germline ends. This chain's CDR3 is CASSIRDFTDTQYF. The CDR3 nucleotides read TGTGCCAGCAGCATCCGGGACTTCACAGATACGCAGTATTTT.

V gene TRBV4-1 combines with J gene TRBJ1-2; D is unresolved. This CDR3 is built from 15 residues. CDR1 and CDR2 (germline): MGHRA, YSYEKL. The ends were cut back, 1 base at V and 8 bases at J, with 17 bases in the middle. CDR3 residues: CASSQGGLNFLGYTF. In nucleotides, the CDR3 is TGCGCCAGCAGCCAAGGGGGTTTGAACTTCCTAGGCTACACCTTC.

The chain employs TRBV7-9 and TRBJ1-5; 9 bases map to TRBD1. The CDR3 consists of 16 residues. Per germline, CDR1 SEHNR and CDR2 FQNEAQ (reference sequence). V shed 2 bases and J 3 bases; nucleotides not matched to a gene: 5. CDR3: CASSLSRTGDNQPQHF. The CDR3, as DNA: TGTGCCAGCAGCTTATCCCGGACAGGGGACAATCAGCCCCAGCATTTT. The variable domain in full, completed from reference TRBV7-9 and TRBJ1-5, reads DTGVSQNPRHKITKRGQNVTFRCDPISEHNRLYWYRQTLGQGPEFLTYFQNEAQLEKSRLLSDRFSAERPKGSFSTLEIQRTEQGDSAMYLCASSLSRTGDNQPQHFGDGTRLSIL.

In nucleotides, the CDR3 is TGTGCCAGCAGTTACTTGATCGGGGGGAGTTACGAGCAGTACTTC. This gives the protein CASSYLIGGSYEQYF. The rearrangement uses TRBV6-5 and TRBJ2-7; 7 bases match TRBD2. The V gene end was trimmed by 1 base and the J gene end by 4 bases; junction bases not matched to a gene: 7. Germline V gene sequence: CDR1 MNHEY, CDR2 SVGAGI. The CDR3 is made up of 15 amino acids.

The rearrangement links TRBV29-1 to TRBJ2-1, with 9 bases identical to TRBD2. Trimming cost V 3 bases and J 3 bases; bases outside gene matches: 12. The length of the CDR3 is 17 residues. Germline V lookup: CDR1 SQVTM, CDR2 ANQGSEA. The CDR3 nucleotides are TGCAGCGTTGACCCCCTTCGTCGACTAGCGGTCTACAATGAGCAGTTCTTC. The encoded protein is CSVDPLRRLAVYNEQFF.

This clonotype was seen a handful of times. The chain recombines TRBV29-1 with TRBJ2-5, with D unresolved. The CDR3 contains 12 residues. The germline gives CDR1 SQVTM, CDR2 ANQGSEA. The V end lost 4 bases, the J end lost 1 base, and 7 bases lay between the germline ends. The CDR3 region is CSVAVSQETQYF. The CDR3 bases are TGCAGCGTTGCGGTCTCCCAAGAGACCCAGTACTTC.

This clonotype was seen only a few times. The V and J genes are TRBV9 and TRBJ2-1; a possible D gene is TRBD2 (6 bases). V shed 0 bases and J shed 7 bases, with 11 bases lying between them. Germline V CDR1 and CDR2: SGDLS, YYNGEE. This CDR3 has 14 amino acids. The CDR3 nucleotides read TGTGCCAGCAGCGTAGTGACGGGAGCGAATGAGCAGTTCTTC. Residues: CASSVVTGANEQFF.